Presented here are 25 T cell receptor beta chains from one specimen sequenced in a study of response to subunit inactivated influenza vaccine. TCRdb reprocessed the RT-PCR reads via MiXCR and lists one record per CDR3 protein. The sample lists 650,000 to 800,000 distinct CDR3 sequences; around 13% were seen once. Sequenced here: PBMCs from blood, sampled around 14 days before vaccination. These receptor sequences come from a man in his fifties or sixties who received an inactivated influenza vaccine.

This sequence joins TRBV7-2 and TRBJ2-7, with D perhaps TRBD1 (5 bases). In germline, CDR1 is SGHTA, CDR2 FQGNSA. The CDR3 spans 17 residues. The V end was cut by 0 bases, the J end by 3 bases, with 18 bases between. The CDR3 loop reads CASSLAPLGVVIYEQYF. CDR3 in DNA: TGTGCCAGCAGCTTAGCGCCTTTAGGGGTCGTTATCTACGAGCAGTACTTC.

This clonotype came up a few times. This sequence joins TRBV7-2 and TRBJ1-2, with D tentatively TRBD1 (5 bases). Trimming shortened V by 3 bases and J by 0 bases, and 11 bases separated the two germline ends. Germline V CDR1 and CDR2: SGHTA, FQGNSA. The CDR3 length is 15 residues. CDR3 sequence reads: CASSLTVPPNYGYTF. The CDR3 bases are TGTGCCAGCAGCTTGACAGTTCCCCCTAACTATGGCTACACCTTC.

A few counts support this clonotype. The V and J genes are TRBV10-3 and TRBJ2-3, with D perhaps TRBD1 or TRBD2 (7 bases each). Germline V CDR1 and CDR2: ENHRY, SYGVKD. This CDR3 is built from 17 residues. The V end lost 10 bases, the J end lost 0 bases, and 23 bases lay between the germline ends. CDR3 residues: CATTGFQRDKSTDTQYF. In DNA, the CDR3 is TGTGCCACGACAGGGTTTCAGCGGGACAAAAGCACAGATACGCAGTATTTT.

At least ten counts were recorded for this clonotype. The gene calls are TRBV29-1 and TRBJ2-3, with TRBD2 identical over 7 bases. The V segment lost 3 bases and the J segment 0 bases; nucleotides outside the gene matches: 6. The CDR3 consists of 15 residues. Germline values: CDR1 SQVTM, CDR2 ANQGSEA. The CDR3 DNA reads as TGCAGCGTTGATCGGGATAGCGGGAGCACAGATACGCAGTATTTT. This translates into CSVDRDSGSTDTQYF.

This clonotype was counted many times. The chain links TRBV20-1 to TRBJ2-2, with D uncertain. The V end was cut by 3 bases, the J end by 1 base, with 6 bases between. Germline CDR1 DFQATT, CDR2 SNEGSKA (reference sequence). The CDR3 consists of 13 residues. The CDR3 loop reads CSASWGNTGELFF. CDR3 coding DNA: TGCAGTGCTAGTTGGGGGAACACCGGGGAGCTGTTTTTT.

V usage is TRBV4-3 and J usage is TRBJ2-2; no firm D call. The CDR3 contains 16 residues. Germline CDR1 is LGHNA and CDR2 is YSLEER. The V end was cut by 0 bases, the J end by 7 bases, with 15 bases between. CDR3 amino acids: CASSQEPRLDGGELFF. As DNA, the CDR3 is TGCGCCAGCAGCCAAGAACCGAGGCTAGACGGCGGGGAGCTGTTTTTT.

This clonotype was seen a few times. Here the CDR3 DNA reads TGTGCCGCCGGGGCTAGCGGGTTCTACAATGAGCAGTTCTTC. Encoded protein: CAAGASGFYNEQFF. The chain links TRBV6-1 to TRBJ2-1; 8 nucleotides line up with TRBD2. The CDR3 runs 14 residues. V gave up 11 bases and J gave up 3 bases; unmatched junction bases: 9. The germline CDR1 and CDR2 sequences are MNHNS and SASEGT.

This clonotype came up a few times. This sequence joins TRBV20-1 and TRBJ1-1, with a weak D call TRBD1 (6 bases). This CDR3 has 13 residues. Per the germline V gene, CDR1 is DFQATT and CDR2 is SNEGSKA (reference sequence). In nucleotides, the CDR3 is TGCAGAACTATTGACAGGCAGAACACTGAAGCTTTCTTT. It specifies CRTIDRQNTEAFF.

This clonotype was picked up a small number of times. This chain uses TRBV11-2 with TRBJ1-1; D is unclear. V was shortened by 0 bases and J by 3 bases, with 11 bases between the two germline ends. Germline V gene lookup returns CDR1 SGHAT and CDR2 FQNNGV. The length of the CDR3 is 15 residues. Here the CDR3 DNA reads TGTGCCAGCAGCTTAGAGTTTATAAGGTACACTGAAGCTTTCTTT. Amino acid sequence: CASSLEFIRYTEAFF.

The chain is built from TRBV12-3 or TRBV12-4 and TRBJ2-3; a possible D gene is TRBD2 (6 bases). The V end was cut by 10 bases, the J end by 1 base, with 27 bases between. This CDR3 has 18 amino acids. The CDR3 coding sequence is TGTGCCATCTCTCTGGCCCGGGAGTCCCTTACCCGCACAGATACGCAGTATTTT. Its protein product is CAISLARESLTRTDTQYF.

This clonotype was recorded many times. J is TRBJ2-2 and V is TRBV11-1; 13 nucleotides agree with TRBD2. V lost 3 bases, J lost 0 bases, and 4 bases stayed unmatched. The CDR3 spans 18 residues. The germline V gene has CDR1 SGHAT and CDR2 FQDESV (reference sequence). The CDR3 sequence: CASSFRGLAGTNTGELFF. Here the CDR3 DNA reads TGTGCCAGCAGCTTCCGGGGACTAGCGGGAACGAACACCGGGGAGCTGTTTTTT.

This clonotype was observed a few times. The chain joins TRBV6-2 or TRBV6-3 to TRBJ2-2; D is unclear. V lost 0 bases, J lost 4 bases, and 6 bases lay in between. The CDR3 has 14 residues. CDR1 is MNHEY and CDR2 is SVGEGT in the germline V gene. CDR3 bases: TGTGCCAGCAGTTACTCGGCAGTCACCGGGGAGCTGTTTTTT. Its translation: CASSYSAVTGELFF.

This clonotype was picked up a small number of times. CDR3 in amino acids: CSARDLGRGTGSNQPQHF. The CDR3 DNA reads TGCAGTGCTAGAGATTTAGGCAGGGGGACTGGGAGCAATCAGCCCCAGCATTTT. The rearrangement joins TRBV20-1 to TRBJ1-5; 7 nucleotides match TRBD1. V lost 0 bases and J lost 1; bases outside the gene matches: 12. Germline CDR1 and CDR2: DFQATT and SNEGSKA (reference sequence). This CDR3 is 18 amino acids long.

This CDR3 reads CSAPDRGPDTQYF. The DNA for the CDR3 is TGCAGTGCTCCGGACAGGGGCCCAGATACGCAGTATTTT. The V gene is TRBV20-1, the J gene TRBJ2-3; 9 bases agree with TRBD1. This CDR3 region has 13 residues. CDR1 is DFQATT and CDR2 is SNEGSKA in the germline V gene (reference sequence). V lost 5 bases, J lost 4 bases, and 4 bases stayed unmatched.

In its sample, this clonotype was seen many times. The CDR3 DNA sequence: TGTGCCAGCAGCGTAGGAGAAGGGGGAGTTGAAGCTTTCTTT. Translation gives CASSVGEGGVEAFF. The V gene is TRBV9, the J gene TRBJ1-1; D might be TRBD1 (6 bases). The CDR3 sequence is 14 residues long. Germline V gene sequence: CDR1 SGDLS, CDR2 YYNGEE. The V end lost 0 bases, the J end lost 7 bases, and 13 bases lay between the germline ends.

This clonotype was detected many times. At one boundary the junction diverges from the germline segment, which might be a read error. This sequence joins TRBV5-1 and TRBJ2-7; D remains unclear. The length of the CDR3 is 11 residues. CDR1 and CDR2 (germline): SGHRS, YFSETQ. The CDR3 DNA reads as TGTGCCAGCAGTCGGAACTACGAGCAGTACTTC. Translated: CASSRNYEQYF.

The chain combines TRBV6-1 with TRBJ1-4, with D unclear. CDR3 length: 15 residues. Trimming cost V 4 bases and J 5 bases, with 14 bases left between them. Germline assignment: CDR1 MNHNS and CDR2 SASEGT. CDR3 in amino acids: CASSGQRLFNEKLFF. The DNA for the CDR3 is TGTGCCAGCAGTGGACAAAGGTTGTTCAATGAAAAACTGTTTTTT.

This clonotype was seen only a few times. This chain links TRBV12-3 or TRBV12-4 with TRBJ2-1; 7 bases match TRBD2. The CDR3 spans 12 residues. V shed 3 bases, J shed 15 bases, and the junction held 8 bases outside the gene matches. CDR3: CASSLPGTNPFF. The CDR3 DNA is TGTGCCAGCAGTTTGCCTGGGACTAATCCGTTCTTC.

The rearrangement joins TRBV10-3 to TRBJ1-1, with a tentative D call TRBD1 (5 bases). V was cut by 0 bases and J by 6 bases, with 14 bases left in between. This CDR3 has 15 amino acids. CDR1 and CDR2 from the germline V gene are ENHRY and SYGVKD. CDR3 sequence (DNA): TGTGCCATCAGTGAGTCGAGGACAAACGGCGCTGAAGCTTTCTTT. Translation gives CAISESRTNGAEAFF.

This clonotype has only a few counts. The genes are TRBV20-1 and TRBJ2-5; 10 positions agree with TRBD2. CDR1 DFQATT and CDR2 SNEGSKA come from the germline V gene (reference sequence). CDR3 size: 13 residues. The V gene end was trimmed by 7 bases and the J gene end by 5 bases; junction bases not matched to a gene: 7. CDR3 sequence (DNA): TGCAGTGTCAAGCGGGAGGGCCGTGAGACCCAGTACTTC. Its protein is CSVKREGRETQYF.

Only a few counts were recorded for this clonotype. The V gene is TRBV7-9, the J gene TRBJ2-1, with a tentative D call TRBD2 (6 bases). Germline-derived CDR1 and CDR2 are SEHNR and FQNEAQ (reference sequence). This CDR3 region has 13 residues. The CDR3 spells CANRAGAVGEQFF. Here the CDR3 DNA reads TGTGCGAACCGAGCGGGCGCAGTCGGTGAGCAGTTCTTC.

This chain joins TRBV6-2 or TRBV6-3 and TRBJ2-1; D is possibly TRBD2 (5 bases). The germline V gene has CDR1 MNHEY and CDR2 SVGEGT. The CDR3 contains 14 residues. Trimming left V 9 bases short and J 4 bases short, with 16 bases between. The CDR3 loop reads CARTPRRTYNEQFF. In DNA form, the CDR3 reads TGTGCCAGAACTCCGAGACGGACTTACAATGAGCAGTTCTTC.

This clonotype was seen more than once but under ten times. The chain has TRBV12-3 or TRBV12-4 and TRBJ2-7; 8 bases fit TRBD2. The CDR3 consists of 15 residues. V gave up 6 bases and J gave up 0 bases; unmatched junction bases: 7. For the CDR3, the DNA is TGTGCCAGCAGCGGGGGGGTTCCCAGCTCCTACGAGCAGTACTTC. It codes for CASSGGVPSSYEQYF.

This clonotype was seen a handful of times. The V gene is TRBV7-9, the J gene TRBJ2-3, with a possible D match to TRBD1 (5 bases). With 10 bases removed from V and 4 bases from J, the gap between germline ends came to 15 bases. The CDR3 spans 13 residues. The germline gives CDR1 SEHNR, CDR2 FQNEAQ (reference sequence). This CDR3 is CATSEQAPDTQYF. The CDR3 bases are TGTGCCACTTCGGAACAGGCCCCAGATACGCAGTATTTT.

The table lists this clonotype with a few counts. This rearrangement joins TRBV6-2 or TRBV6-3 to TRBJ2-7, with unresolved D. The CDR3 runs 13 residues. CDR1 is MNHEY and CDR2 is SVGEGT in the germline V gene. V was shortened by 2 bases and J by 5 bases, with 10 bases between the two germline ends. The DNA of the CDR3 is TGTGCCAGCAGTTACGAGTTTCGACACGAGCAGTACTTC. It is translated as CASSYEFRHEQYF.